The 4 T cell receptor beta chains below all came from one sample that was sequenced in a study of cytomegalovirus exposure and HLA in healthy donors. This PCR relied on a set of 60 Vbeta primers and 13 Jbeta primers. Profiled with immunoSEQ multiplex PCR; TCRdb holds only in-frame clones, not every one. The data show under 140,000 clones, roughly 78% seen once. Sequenced sample: PBMCs. The receptors derive from a woman aged 25 to 45 in good health and CMV-seronegative.

The J gene is TRBJ2-3, the V gene TRBV21-1; TRBD2, the D gene given by the table, was not confirmed from the DNA. TRBV21-1 is marked as a pseudogene. CDR3 length equals 17 residues. Here the CDR3 DNA reads TGTGCCAGCAGCAAAAGACGTTCCGGGACTATCACAGATACGCAGTATTTT. It specifies CASSKRRSGTITDTQYF.

V gene TRBV10-3 combines with J gene TRBJ2-7, with 7 bases fitting TRBD2. The CDR3 runs to 13 residues. With 11 bases clipped from V and 3 bases from J, the junction kept 10 bases outside the gene matches. The germline V gene encodes CDR1 ENHRY and CDR2 SYGVKD. The CDR3, as DNA: TGTGCCGCACTAAGCGGGGAAAACTACGAGCAGTACTTC. Its protein product is CAALSGENYEQYF.

This chain connects TRBV7-9 to TRBJ2-2; 7 positions match TRBD1. The germline V gene encodes CDR1 SEHNR and CDR2 FQNEAQ (reference sequence). This CDR3 region has 14 residues. With 4 bases clipped from V and 6 bases from J, the junction kept 5 bases outside the gene matches. In DNA, the CDR3 is TGTGCCAGCAGCTCACAGGGGCCTGCCGGGGAGCTGTTTTTT. Translated, it gives CASSSQGPAGELFF.

Concerning this clone: Other DNA sequences of this sample code for an identical CDR3. This rearrangement joins TRBV28 to TRBJ1-2; weak D call: TRBD1 (6 bases). The ends were cut back, 2 bases at V and 2 bases at J, with 6 bases in the middle. Per the germline V gene, CDR1 is MDHEN and CDR2 is SYDVKM. The CDR3 covers 13 residues. CDR3 loop: CASSLGQNYGYTF. CDR3 nucleotides: TGTGCCAGCAGTTTAGGACAGAACTATGGCTACACCTTC.